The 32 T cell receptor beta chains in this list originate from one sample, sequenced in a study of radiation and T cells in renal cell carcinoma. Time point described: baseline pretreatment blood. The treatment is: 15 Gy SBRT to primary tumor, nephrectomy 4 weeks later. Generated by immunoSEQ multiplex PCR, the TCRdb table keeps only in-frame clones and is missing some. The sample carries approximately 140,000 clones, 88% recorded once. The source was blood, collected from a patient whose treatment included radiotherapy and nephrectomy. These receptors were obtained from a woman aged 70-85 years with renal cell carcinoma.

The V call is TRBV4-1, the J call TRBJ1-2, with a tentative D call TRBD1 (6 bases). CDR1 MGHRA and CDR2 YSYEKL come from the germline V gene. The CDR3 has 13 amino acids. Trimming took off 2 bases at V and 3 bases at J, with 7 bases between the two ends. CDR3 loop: CASSQTGYYGYTF. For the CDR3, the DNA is TGCGCCAGCAGCCAAACAGGGTACTATGGCTACACCTTC.

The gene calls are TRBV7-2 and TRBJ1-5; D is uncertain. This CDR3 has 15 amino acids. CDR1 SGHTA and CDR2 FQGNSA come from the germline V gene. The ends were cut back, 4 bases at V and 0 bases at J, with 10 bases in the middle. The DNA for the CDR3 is TGTGCCAGCAGCTCGAGTCACAATAGCAATCAGCCCCAGCATTTT. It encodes CASSSSHNSNQPQHF. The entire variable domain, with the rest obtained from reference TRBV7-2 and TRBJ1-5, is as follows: GAGVSQSPSNKVTEKGKDVELRCDPISGHTALYWYRQSLGQGLEFLIYFQGNSAPDKSGLPSDRFSAERTGGSVSTLTIQRTQQEDSAVYLCASSSSHNSNQPQHFGDGTRLSIL.

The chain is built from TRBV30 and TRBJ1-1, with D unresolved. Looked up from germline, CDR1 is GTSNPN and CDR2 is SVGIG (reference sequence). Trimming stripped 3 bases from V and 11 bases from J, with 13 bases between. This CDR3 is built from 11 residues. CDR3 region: CAWRTEGLAFF. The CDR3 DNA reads TGTGCCTGGAGAACGGAAGGTTTGGCTTTCTTT. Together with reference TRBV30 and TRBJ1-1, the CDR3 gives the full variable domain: SQTIHQWPATLVQPVGSPLSLECTVEGTSNPNLYWYRQAAGRGLQLLFYSVGIGQISSEVPQNLSASRPQDRQFILSSKKLLLSDSGFYLCAWRTEGLAFFGQGTRLTVV.

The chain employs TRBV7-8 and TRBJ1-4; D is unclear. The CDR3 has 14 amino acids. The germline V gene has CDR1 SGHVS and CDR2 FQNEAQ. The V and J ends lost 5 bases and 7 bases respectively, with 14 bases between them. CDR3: CASSRRDGREKLFF. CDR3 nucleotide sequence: TGTGCCAGCAGCCGACGGGATGGACGTGAAAAACTGTTTTTT.

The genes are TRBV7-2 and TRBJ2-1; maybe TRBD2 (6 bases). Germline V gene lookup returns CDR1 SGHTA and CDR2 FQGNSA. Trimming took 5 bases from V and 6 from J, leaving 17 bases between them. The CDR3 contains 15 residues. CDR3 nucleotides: TGTGCCAGCAGCGCTACCGGGACTGCTGTCAATGAGCAGTTCTTC. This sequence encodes CASSATGTAVNEQFF. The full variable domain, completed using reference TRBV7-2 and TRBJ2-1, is GAGVSQSPSNKVTEKGKDVELRCDPISGHTALYWYRQSLGQGLEFLIYFQGNSAPDKSGLPSDRFSAERTGGSVSTLTIQRTQQEDSAVYLCASSATGTAVNEQFFGPGTRLTVL.

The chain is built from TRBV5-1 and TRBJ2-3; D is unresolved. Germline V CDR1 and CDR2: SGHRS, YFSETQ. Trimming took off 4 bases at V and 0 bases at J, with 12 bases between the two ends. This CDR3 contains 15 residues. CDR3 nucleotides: TGCGCCAGCAGCGAAACAGATTTTAGCACAGATACGCAGTATTTT. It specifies CASSETDFSTDTQYF.

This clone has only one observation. The CDR3 protein is CASRADSATNEKLFF. The CDR3 nucleotides read TGTGCCAGCAGGGCAGACAGTGCAACTAATGAAAAACTGTTTTTT. The genes are TRBV6-1 and TRBJ1-4, with D maybe TRBD1 (5 bases). Germline V gives CDR1 MNHNS, CDR2 SASEGT. CDR3 length: 15 amino acids. V was trimmed by 6 bases and J by 0 bases, leaving 11 bases between them.

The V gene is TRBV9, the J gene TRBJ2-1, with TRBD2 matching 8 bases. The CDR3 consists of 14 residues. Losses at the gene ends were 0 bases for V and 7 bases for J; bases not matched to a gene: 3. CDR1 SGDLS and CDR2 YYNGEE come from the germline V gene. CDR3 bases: TGTGCCAGCAGCGTAGCGGGGGGGCTGAATGAGCAGTTCTTC. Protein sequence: CASSVAGGLNEQFF.

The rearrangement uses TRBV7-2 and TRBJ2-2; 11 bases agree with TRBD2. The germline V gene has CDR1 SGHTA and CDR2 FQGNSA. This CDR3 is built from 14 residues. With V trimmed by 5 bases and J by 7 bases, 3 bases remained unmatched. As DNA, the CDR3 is TGTGCCAGCAGCGTACTAGCGGGGGACGGGGAGCTGTTTTTT. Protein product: CASSVLAGDGELFF.

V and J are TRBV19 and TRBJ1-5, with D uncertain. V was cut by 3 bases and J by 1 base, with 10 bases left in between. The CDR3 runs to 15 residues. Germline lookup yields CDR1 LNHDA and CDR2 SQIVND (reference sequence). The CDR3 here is CASSIGGSSNQPQHF. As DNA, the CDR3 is TGTGCCAGTAGTATCGGAGGGTCCAGCAATCAGCCCCAGCATTTT.

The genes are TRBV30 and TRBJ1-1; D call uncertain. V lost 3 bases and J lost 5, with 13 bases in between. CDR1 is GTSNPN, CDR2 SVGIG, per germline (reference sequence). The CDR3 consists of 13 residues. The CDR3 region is CAWSKDLVTEAFF. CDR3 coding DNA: TGTGCCTGGAGCAAGGACCTGGTTACTGAAGCTTTCTTT.

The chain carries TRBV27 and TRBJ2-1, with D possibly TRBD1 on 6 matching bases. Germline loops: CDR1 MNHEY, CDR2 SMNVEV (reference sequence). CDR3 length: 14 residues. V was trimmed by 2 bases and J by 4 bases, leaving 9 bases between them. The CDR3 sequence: CASSLGGAYNEQFF. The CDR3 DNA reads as TGTGCCAGCAGTTTAGGGGGCGCGTACAATGAGCAGTTCTTC.

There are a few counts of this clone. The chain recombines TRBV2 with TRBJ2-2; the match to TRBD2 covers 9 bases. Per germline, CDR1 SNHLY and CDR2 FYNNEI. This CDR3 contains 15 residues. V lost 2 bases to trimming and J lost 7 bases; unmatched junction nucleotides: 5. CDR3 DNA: TGTGCCAGCAGTGAAATAGCGGGGGATATCGGGGAGCTGTTTTTT. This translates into CASSEIAGDIGELFF.

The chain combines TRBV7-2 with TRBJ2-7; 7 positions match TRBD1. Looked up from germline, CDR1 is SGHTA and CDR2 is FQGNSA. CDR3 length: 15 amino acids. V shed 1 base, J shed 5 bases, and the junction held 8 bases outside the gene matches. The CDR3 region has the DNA TGTGCCAGCAGCTTAGTATTCCAGGGGGAAAACGAGCAGTACTTC. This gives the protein CASSLVFQGENEQYF.

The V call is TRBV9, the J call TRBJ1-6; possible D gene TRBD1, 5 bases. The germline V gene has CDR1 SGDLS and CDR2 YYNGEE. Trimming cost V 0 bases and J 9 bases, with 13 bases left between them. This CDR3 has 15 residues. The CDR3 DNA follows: TGTGCCAGCAGCGTAGAAGAGGGGATTCGTTCACCCCTCCACTTT. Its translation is CASSVEEGIRSPLHF.

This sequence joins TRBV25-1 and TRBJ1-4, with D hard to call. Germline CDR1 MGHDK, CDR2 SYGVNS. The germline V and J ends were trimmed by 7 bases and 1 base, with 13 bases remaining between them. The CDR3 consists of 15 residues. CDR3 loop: CASTPSRVTNEKLFF. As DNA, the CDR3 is TGTGCCAGCACCCCCTCTAGGGTAACTAATGAAAAACTGTTTTTT. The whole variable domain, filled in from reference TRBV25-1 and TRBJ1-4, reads EADIYQTPRYLVIGTGKKITLECSQTMGHDKMYWYQQDPGMELHLIHYSYGVNSTEKGDLSSESTVSRIRTEHFPLTLESARPSHTSQYLCASTPSRVTNEKLFFGSGTQLSVL.

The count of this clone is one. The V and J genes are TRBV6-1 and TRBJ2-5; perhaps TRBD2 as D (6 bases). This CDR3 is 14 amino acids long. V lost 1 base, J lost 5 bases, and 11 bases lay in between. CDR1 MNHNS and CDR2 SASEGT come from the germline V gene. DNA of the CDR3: TGTGCCAGCAGTGAAGGGGGGGAGCCGGAGACCCAGTACTTC. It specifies CASSEGGEPETQYF.

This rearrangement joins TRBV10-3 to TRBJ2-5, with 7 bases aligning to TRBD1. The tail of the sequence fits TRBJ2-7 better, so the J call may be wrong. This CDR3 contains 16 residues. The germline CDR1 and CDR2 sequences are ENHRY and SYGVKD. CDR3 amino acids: CAISNLDRSDTYEQYF. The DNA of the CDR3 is TGTGCCATCAGTAACTTGGACAGGTCCGATACCTACGAGCAGTACTTC.

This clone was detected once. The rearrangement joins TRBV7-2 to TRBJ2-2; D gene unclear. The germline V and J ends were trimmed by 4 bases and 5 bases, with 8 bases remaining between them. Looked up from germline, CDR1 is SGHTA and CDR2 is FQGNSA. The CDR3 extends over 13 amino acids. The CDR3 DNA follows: TGTGCCAGCAGCTCCAGTACGACCGGGGAGCTGTTTTTT. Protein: CASSSSTTGELFF. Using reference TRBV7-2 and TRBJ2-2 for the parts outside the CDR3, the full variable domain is GAGVSQSPSNKVTEKGKDVELRCDPISGHTALYWYRQSLGQGLEFLIYFQGNSAPDKSGLPSDRFSAERTGGSVSTLTIQRTQQEDSAVYLCASSSSTTGELFFGEGSRLTVL.

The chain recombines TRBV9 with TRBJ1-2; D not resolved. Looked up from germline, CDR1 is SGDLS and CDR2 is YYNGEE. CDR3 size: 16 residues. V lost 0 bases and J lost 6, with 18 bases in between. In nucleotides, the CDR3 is TGTGCCAGCAGCGTAGAGGCTGGGCGGAATCTCGATGGCTACACCTTC. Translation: CASSVEAGRNLDGYTF.

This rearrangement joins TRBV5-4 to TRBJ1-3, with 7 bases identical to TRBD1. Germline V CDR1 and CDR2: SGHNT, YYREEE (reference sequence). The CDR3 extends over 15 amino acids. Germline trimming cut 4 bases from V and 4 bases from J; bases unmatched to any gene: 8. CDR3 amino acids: CASSRGQPNGNTIYF. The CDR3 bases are TGTGCCAGCAGCCGGGGACAGCCTAACGGAAACACCATATATTTT.

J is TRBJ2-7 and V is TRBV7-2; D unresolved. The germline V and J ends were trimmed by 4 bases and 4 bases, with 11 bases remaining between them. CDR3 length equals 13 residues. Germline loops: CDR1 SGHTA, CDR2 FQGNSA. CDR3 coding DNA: TGTGCCAGCAGCTCAAGGGCCCTGTACGAGCAGTACTTC. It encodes CASSSRALYEQYF.

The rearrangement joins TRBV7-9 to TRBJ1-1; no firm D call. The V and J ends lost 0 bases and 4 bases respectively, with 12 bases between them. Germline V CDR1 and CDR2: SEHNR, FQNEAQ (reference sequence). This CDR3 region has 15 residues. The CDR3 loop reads CASSLAADRSTEAFF. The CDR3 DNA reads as TGTGCCAGCAGCTTAGCTGCGGATCGTAGCACTGAAGCTTTCTTT.

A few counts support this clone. CDR3 coding DNA: TGTGCCATCAGCACCGACAGGGGGTCGTACGAGCAGTACTTC. This translates into CAISTDRGSYEQYF. The chain recombines TRBV10-3 with TRBJ2-7; 9 bases fit TRBD1. This CDR3 is 14 amino acids long. V was clipped by 6 bases and J by 4 bases; unmatched bases: 7. The V gene's germline CDR1 is ENHRY and CDR2 SYGVKD.

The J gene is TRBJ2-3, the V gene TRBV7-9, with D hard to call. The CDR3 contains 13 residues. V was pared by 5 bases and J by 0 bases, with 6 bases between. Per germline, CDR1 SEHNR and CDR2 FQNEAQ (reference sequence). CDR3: CASSKTSTDTQYF. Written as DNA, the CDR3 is TGTGCCAGCAGCAAGACCAGCACAGATACGCAGTATTTT.

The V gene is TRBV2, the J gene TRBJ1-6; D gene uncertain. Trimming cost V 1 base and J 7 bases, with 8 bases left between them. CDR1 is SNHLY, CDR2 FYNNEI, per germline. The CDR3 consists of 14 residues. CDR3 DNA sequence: TGTGCCAGCAGTGAAGGCCCCGGGAATTCACCCCTCCACTTT. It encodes CASSEGPGNSPLHF.

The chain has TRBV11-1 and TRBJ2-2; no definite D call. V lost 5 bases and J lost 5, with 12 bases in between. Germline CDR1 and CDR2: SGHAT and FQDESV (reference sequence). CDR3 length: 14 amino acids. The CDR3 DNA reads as TGTGCCAGCAGCGATGAGGCCCGAACCGGGGAGCTGTTTTTT. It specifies CASSDEARTGELFF.

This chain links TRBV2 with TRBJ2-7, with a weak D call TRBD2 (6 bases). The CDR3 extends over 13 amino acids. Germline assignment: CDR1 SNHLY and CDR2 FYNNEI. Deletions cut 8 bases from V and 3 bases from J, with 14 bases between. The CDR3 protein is CASVPEGGYEQYF. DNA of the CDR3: TGTGCCAGCGTCCCGGAGGGCGGCTACGAGCAGTACTTC.

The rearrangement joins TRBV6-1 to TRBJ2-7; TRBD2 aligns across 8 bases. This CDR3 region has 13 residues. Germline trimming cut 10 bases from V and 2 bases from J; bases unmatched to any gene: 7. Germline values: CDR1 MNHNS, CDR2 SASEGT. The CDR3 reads CATFPGGAYEQYF. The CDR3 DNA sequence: TGTGCCACCTTCCCCGGGGGGGCCTACGAGCAGTACTTC.

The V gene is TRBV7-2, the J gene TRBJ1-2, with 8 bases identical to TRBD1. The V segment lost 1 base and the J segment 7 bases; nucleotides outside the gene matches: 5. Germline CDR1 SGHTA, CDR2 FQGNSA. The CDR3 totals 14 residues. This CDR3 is CASSLDRGGGGYTF. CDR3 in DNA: TGTGCCAGCAGCTTAGACAGGGGGGGTGGTGGCTACACCTTC.

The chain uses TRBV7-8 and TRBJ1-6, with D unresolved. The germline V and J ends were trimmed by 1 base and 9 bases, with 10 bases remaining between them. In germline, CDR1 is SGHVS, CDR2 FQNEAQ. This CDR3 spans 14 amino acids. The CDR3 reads CASSLEFRGSPLHF. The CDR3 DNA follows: TGTGCCAGCAGCTTAGAGTTTCGGGGTTCACCCCTCCACTTT.

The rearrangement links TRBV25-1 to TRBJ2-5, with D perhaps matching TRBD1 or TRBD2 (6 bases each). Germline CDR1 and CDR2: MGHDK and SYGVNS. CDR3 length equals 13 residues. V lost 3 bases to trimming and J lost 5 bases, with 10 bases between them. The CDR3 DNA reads TGTGCCAGCAGTGAGGGGGGCCAGGAGACCCAGTACTTC. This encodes CASSEGGQETQYF.